These T cell receptor beta chains were read from a single sample in a study of neoadjuvant anti-PD-1 for oral cavity cancer. The protocol was immunoSEQ multiplex PCR, while the TCRdb copy is restricted to in-frame clones and leaves out a portion. The data show 75,000 to 100,000 clones, with 84% seen just once and 2.5% to 3.5% held by the top ten. The sequencing here drew on PBMCs, taken before nivolumab (anti-PD-1) treatment. These receptors were taken from a person aged 40 to 85 with oral cavity squamous cell carcinoma. CDR3s include the opening cysteine and the closing phenylalanine or tryptophan. The D gene is left open where the match is weak. Not all rows give a size; the values are once, few, many and, for expanded clones, a class.

CDR3 protein	CDR3 DNA	V gene	clone size	J gene	D gene
CASSLTEDSNQPQHF	TGTGCCAGCAGCTTAACCGAGGATAGCAATCAGCCCCAGCATTTT	TRBV7-9	few	TRBJ1-5	.
CASSPGSAGLAFYEQYF	TGTGCCAGCAGCCCCGGAAGTGCGGGCCTAGCCTTCTACGAGCAGTACTTC	TRBV11-2	.	TRBJ2-7	.
CASSLFQGNTEAFF	TGTGCCAGCAGTTTATTTCAGGGAAACACTGAAGCTTTCTTT	TRBV27	.	TRBJ1-1	.
CASSLPDRVHIYGYTF	TGTGCCAGCAGCTTACCCGACAGGGTTCATATTTATGGCTACACCTTC	TRBV7-2	.	TRBJ1-2	TRBD1
CASSGLAGKVEQFF	TGTGCCAGCAGCGGACTAGCGGGAAAGGTTGAGCAGTTCTTC	TRBV6-6	.	TRBJ2-1	TRBD2
CASSQGWGETQYF	TGTGCCAGCAGCCAGGGGTGGGGAGAGACCCAGTACTTC	TRBV7-8	.	TRBJ2-5	.
CASSSGRADNEQFF	TGCGCCAGCAGTAGCGGGAGGGCCGACAATGAGCAGTTCTTC	TRBV5-1	.	TRBJ2-1	TRBD2
CASSLALGSSYEQYF	TGTGCTAGCAGCTTAGCATTAGGCAGCTCCTACGAGCAGTACTTC	TRBV7-7	few	TRBJ2-7	.
CSVEAGQGATDTQYF	TGCAGCGTTGAAGCGGGACAGGGGGCAACAGATACGCAGTATTTT	TRBV29-1	.	TRBJ2-3	TRBD1
CASSLWGRATGELFF	TGTGCCAGCAGCTTATGGGGGCGCGCCACCGGGGAGCTGTTTTTT	TRBV7-2	.	TRBJ2-2	.
CASSQGDRGYNEQFF	TGTGCCAGCAGCCAAGGGGACAGGGGGTACAATGAGCAGTTCTTC	TRBV14	.	TRBJ2-1	TRBD1
CASSAWTSGPSTDTQYF	TGTGCCAGCAGCGCCTGGACTAGCGGGCCTAGCACAGATACGCAGTATTTT	TRBV2	once	TRBJ2-3	TRBD2
CASSQGSASTDTQYF	TGTGCCAGCAGCCAAGGTAGCGCTAGCACAGATACGCAGTATTTT	TRBV4-2	.	TRBJ2-3	.
CASSEAGGKANYGYTF	TGTGCCAGCAGTGAAGCAGGGGGGAAAGCTAACTATGGCTACACCTTC	TRBV2	.	TRBJ1-2	.
CASSKQGISYEQYF	TGTGCCAGTAGTAAACAGGGAATCTCCTACGAGCAGTACTTC	TRBV19	.	TRBJ2-7	.
CAISESAVAANAGELFF	TGTGCCATCAGTGAGTCCGCCGTGGCCGCGAACGCCGGGGAGCTGTTTTTT	TRBV10-3	.	TRBJ2-2	.
CASSPTSGRAYGELFF	TGCGCCAGCAGCCCGACTAGCGGGAGGGCCTACGGGGAGCTGTTTTTT	TRBV4-1	.	TRBJ2-2	TRBD2
CAWSNPGQPQHF	TGTGCCTGGAGTAATCCCGGGCAGCCCCAGCATTTT	TRBV30	.	TRBJ1-5	.
CATSRRQGGYEQYF	TGTGCCACCAGCAGAAGACAGGGGGGTTACGAGCAGTACTTC	TRBV15	few	TRBJ2-7	TRBD1
CASSEQGAGANVLTF	TGTGCCAGCAGTGAACAGGGAGCCGGGGCCAACGTCCTGACTTTC	TRBV2	.	TRBJ2-6	.
CASSLSWQVGEKLFF	TGTGCCAGCAGTTTATCTTGGCAGGTTGGAGAAAAACTGTTTTTT	TRBV27	.	TRBJ1-4	.
CASSRTSGSGEQFF	TGTGCCAGCAGCCGGACTAGCGGGAGTGGTGAGCAGTTCTTC	TRBV9	.	TRBJ2-1	TRBD2
CASRPKGEATYEQYF	TGTGCAAGTCGCCCCAAGGGCGAGGCAACCTACGAGCAGTACTTC	TRBV12-2	.	TRBJ2-7	.
CASSDDSTDTQYF	TGTGCCAGCAGTGACGACAGCACAGATACGCAGTATTTT	TRBV6-4	medium-sized	TRBJ2-3	.
CASSYSASSTDTQYF	TGTGCCAGCAGTTACTCGGCTAGCAGTACAGATACGCAGTATTTT	TRBV6-6	.	TRBJ2-3	.
CASSYSASPAYEQYF	TGTGCCAGCAGTTACTCTGCTAGCCCGGCTTACGAGCAGTACTTC	TRBV6-5	.	TRBJ2-7	.
CASSPTSTNVYGYTF	TGTGCCAGCAGCCCCACCAGTACGAATGTCTATGGCTACACCTTC	TRBV7-3	.	TRBJ1-2	.
CASRDPVLHEQYF	TGTGCCAGTCGGGATCCCGTTCTCCACGAGCAGTACTTC	TRBV2	.	TRBJ2-7	.
CSVEDGDRSSYNEQFF	TGCAGCGTTGAAGATGGCGACCGAAGCTCCTACAATGAGCAGTTCTTC	TRBV29-1	.	TRBJ2-1	.
CASLAGVAETQYF	TGCGCCAGCTTAGCGGGAGTGGCGGAGACCCAGTACTTC	TRBV10-2	.	TRBJ2-5	TRBD2
CASSLVGTEAFF	TGTGCCAGCAGCTTGGTGGGCACTGAAGCTTTCTTT	TRBV5-6	.	TRBJ1-1	.
CASRPSGTEHYGYTF	TGTGCCAGCAGACCGTCCGGGACAGAACACTATGGCTACACCTTC	TRBV6-5	.	TRBJ1-2	TRBD1
CASSPRQDGNQPQHF	TGTGCCAGCAGTCCCCGACAGGATGGCAATCAGCCCCAGCATTTT	TRBV27	.	TRBJ1-5	.
CASSAGGTGGSYEQYF	TGTGCCAGCAGTGCAGGGGGGACAGGGGGATCCTACGAGCAGTACTTC	TRBV25-1	.	TRBJ2-7	TRBD1
CASSLVRAPSYEQYF	TGTGCCAGCAGCTTAGTTAGGGCTCCCTCCTACGAGCAGTACTTC	TRBV11-3	.	TRBJ2-7	.
CAILGQAHGEQYF	TGTGCCATCCTCGGACAGGCCCACGGAGAGCAGTACTTC	TRBV28	.	TRBJ2-7	TRBD1
CASSQGVRETQYF	TGTGCCAGTAGTCAAGGGGTCCGGGAGACCCAGTACTTC	TRBV19	.	TRBJ2-5	.
CASSEKSESDEQFF	TGTGCCAGCAGTGAAAAGTCCGAATCCGATGAGCAGTTCTTC	TRBV2	.	TRBJ2-1	.
CSVEGGGVYGYTF	TGCAGCGTTGAAGGCGGCGGGGTTTATGGCTACACCTTC	TRBV29-1	.	TRBJ1-2	.
CASSEGQAGNQPQHF	TGTGCCAGCAGTGAAGGACAGGCGGGCAATCAGCCCCAGCATTTT	TRBV6-1	.	TRBJ1-5	.
CASSEAGGNTEAFF	TGTGCCAGCAGTGAAGCTGGAGGGAACACTGAAGCTTTCTTT	TRBV6-1	.	TRBJ1-1	.
CASSISGQISNQPQHF	TGTGCCAGTAGTATATCGGGACAGATAAGCAATCAGCCCCAGCATTTT	TRBV19	once	TRBJ1-5	TRBD1
CASSLGLAGPSSYEQYF	TGTGCCAGTAGTCTGGGACTAGCGGGCCCCAGCTCCTACGAGCAGTACTTC	TRBV19	.	TRBJ2-7	TRBD2
CASSSTLGSSTDTQYF	TGCGCCAGCAGCTCGACACTAGGGTCTAGCACAGATACGCAGTATTTT	TRBV5-1	.	TRBJ2-3	.
CASSQGGISTDTQYF	TGCGCCAGCAGCCAAGGAGGAATATCCACAGATACGCAGTATTTT	TRBV4-1	.	TRBJ2-3	.
CAVMGYGYTF	TGTGCCGTTATGGGCTATGGCTACACCTTC	TRBV2	.	TRBJ1-2	.
CASSLRQTPLPGEQYF	TGCGCCAGCAGCTTGAGGCAGACCCCTCTCCCTGGCGAGCAGTACTTC	TRBV5-1	.	TRBJ2-7	.
CASSLRTANILADYGYTF	TGTGCCAGCAGCCTACGGACAGCCAACATCCTAGCTGACTATGGCTACACCTTC	TRBV14	.	TRBJ1-2	.
CASSYSGPATDTQYF	TGTGCCAGCAGTTACTCGGGACCCGCCACAGATACGCAGTATTTT	TRBV6-6	.	TRBJ2-3	.
CASSFTTGKYGYTF	TGTGCCAGCAGTTTCACCACAGGGAAATATGGCTACACCTTC	TRBV6-5	.	TRBJ1-2	.
CATRLGNTGELFF	TGTGCCACTCGACTAGGGAACACCGGGGAGCTGTTTTTT	TRBV27	once	TRBJ2-2	.
CASSLEVERNTGELFF	TGTGCCAGCAGCTTGGAGGTGGAAAGAAACACCGGGGAGCTGTTTTTT	TRBV5-6	.	TRBJ2-2	.